Following are 21 T cell receptor beta chains from one sample sequenced in a study of cytomegalovirus exposure and HLA in healthy donors. Assay used: immunoSEQ multiplex PCR; TCRdb lists only in-frame clones, some missing. The sample lists hundreds of thousands of clones, approximately 83% occurring once. The sequenced sample was PBMCs. The receptors originated from a woman in her thirties in good health and CMV-seropositive.

This clone was recorded a few times. This rearrangement joins TRBV2 to TRBJ2-7, with a possible D match to TRBD2 (7 bases). The CDR3 has 12 amino acids. Deletions cut 6 bases from V and 6 bases from J, with 12 bases between. Germline V lookup: CDR1 SNHLY, CDR2 FYNNEI. CDR3 residues: CASRLRGGEQYF. In DNA, the CDR3 is TGTGCCAGCAGATTGAGGGGGGGCGAGCAGTACTTC. The whole variable domain, remainder taken from reference TRBV2 and TRBJ2-7, is EPEVTQTPSHQVTQMGQEVILRCVPISNHLYFYWYRQILGQKVEFLVSFYNNEISEKSEIFDDQFSVERPDGSNFTLKIRSTKLEDSAMYFCASRLRGGEQYFGPGTRLTVT.

The sample holds a few counts of this clone. The rearrangement uses TRBV6-1 and TRBJ2-1; D is possibly TRBD1 (5 bases). Deletions cut 6 bases from V and 7 bases from J, with 13 bases between. Germline-derived CDR1 and CDR2 are MNHNS and SASEGT. This CDR3 is built from 13 residues. The CDR3 nucleotides are TGTGCCAGCAGCTACCAACAGGTTAATGAGCAGTTCTTC. Translation gives CASSYQQVNEQFF.

V usage is TRBV30 and J usage is TRBJ1-2, with D tentatively TRBD1 (6 bases). CDR3 length equals 13 residues. Germline CDR1 GTSNPN, CDR2 SVGIG (reference sequence). The V end lost 2 bases, the J end lost 7 bases, and 14 bases lay between the germline ends. CDR3 sequence (DNA): TGTGCCTGGAGTACCCCAGGGGTTGGTGGCTACACCTTC. Protein: CAWSTPGVGGYTF.

The chain employs TRBV4-1 and TRBJ2-5; TRBD2 might be the D (5 bases). Germline V lookup: CDR1 MGHRA, CDR2 YSYEKL. This CDR3 region has 15 residues. V shed 4 bases and J shed 5 bases, with 17 bases lying between them. CDR3 protein: CASSPSGGRRETQYF. The CDR3 DNA is TGCGCCAGCAGCCCATCAGGAGGCAGGAGGGAGACCCAGTACTTC.

The chain links TRBV27 to TRBJ2-3; D not certain. The V end lost 3 bases, the J end lost 4 bases, and 11 bases lay between the germline ends. The CDR3 extends over 14 amino acids. Germline V lookup: CDR1 MNHEY, CDR2 SMNVEV (reference sequence). The CDR3 sequence: CASSFQRWADTQYF. The CDR3 region has the DNA TGTGCCAGCAGTTTTCAACGGTGGGCAGATACGCAGTATTTT.

The chain has TRBV11-1 and TRBJ1-2; D remains unclear. Germline V lookup: CDR1 SGHAT, CDR2 FQDESV (reference sequence). Trimming stripped 4 bases from V and 6 bases from J, with 12 bases between. This CDR3 is built from 13 residues. The CDR3 protein is CASSSIPVDGYTF. The CDR3 nucleotides read TGTGCCAGCAGCTCAATCCCCGTGGATGGCTACACCTTC.

The chain recombines TRBV30 with TRBJ2-2, with TRBD2 as a possible D gene (6 bases). V lost 3 bases to trimming and J lost 7 bases, with 15 bases between them. CDR1 is GTSNPN, CDR2 SVGIG, per germline (reference sequence). The CDR3 contains 14 residues. The CDR3 spells CAWRERGGGGELFF. The CDR3 coding sequence is TGTGCCTGGAGGGAGAGGGGAGGCGGCGGGGAGCTGTTTTTT.

V usage is TRBV6-1 and J usage is TRBJ1-1; D unresolved. CDR3 size: 14 residues. Trimming took off 6 bases at V and 0 bases at J, with 11 bases between the two ends. Per the germline V gene, CDR1 is MNHNS and CDR2 is SASEGT. CDR3 amino acids: CASSVGNMNTEAFF. DNA for the CDR3: TGTGCCAGCAGCGTTGGGAACATGAACACTGAAGCTTTCTTT.

This clone was seen just once. The genes are TRBV7-2 and TRBJ1-2; D is unresolved. The germline V gene has CDR1 SGHTA and CDR2 FQGNSA. The ends were cut back, 5 bases at V and 0 bases at J, with 13 bases in the middle. The CDR3 runs 15 residues. The CDR3 is CASSPSPTPNYGYTF. In DNA form, the CDR3 reads TGTGCCAGCAGCCCCTCTCCTACCCCTAACTATGGCTACACCTTC.

There are many counts of this clone. V usage is TRBV7-2 and J usage is TRBJ1-1, with a possible D match to TRBD1 (5 bases). CDR1 is SGHTA, CDR2 FQGNSA, per germline. This CDR3 has 15 amino acids. The germline V and J ends were trimmed by 5 bases and 1 base, with 14 bases remaining between them. The CDR3 DNA reads TGTGCCAGCAGCCGCGTCCTGGGGGGGAACACTGAAGCTTTCTTT. Translated: CASSRVLGGNTEAFF. The full variable domain, its missing parts supplied by reference TRBV7-2 and TRBJ1-1, is GAGVSQSPSNKVTEKGKDVELRCDPISGHTALYWYRQSLGQGLEFLIYFQGNSAPDKSGLPSDRFSAERTGGSVSTLTIQRTQQEDSAVYLCASSRVLGGNTEAFFGQGTRLTVV.

V is TRBV7-9 and J is TRBJ2-7; D is possibly TRBD2 (6 bases). CDR1 and CDR2 from the germline V gene are SEHNR and FQNEAQ (reference sequence). The germline V and J ends were trimmed by 5 bases and 2 bases, with 13 bases remaining between them. The CDR3 extends over 14 amino acids. CDR3 residues: CASSPPREPYEQYF. The CDR3 DNA reads TGTGCCAGCAGCCCACCCCGGGAGCCCTACGAGCAGTACTTC.

This sequence joins TRBV6-6 and TRBJ1-3; D ambiguous. Trimming shortened V by 0 bases and J by 4 bases, and 13 bases separated the two germline ends. The CDR3 sequence is 16 residues long. Germline V gene lookup returns CDR1 MNHNY and CDR2 SVGAGI (reference sequence). The CDR3 sequence is CASSYSTGLDGNTIYF. CDR3 DNA sequence: TGTGCCAGCAGTTACTCGACCGGTCTTGACGGAAACACCATATATTTT.

The genes are TRBV28 and TRBJ2-3, with TRBD1 matching over 7 bases. Looked up from germline, CDR1 is MDHEN and CDR2 is SYDVKM. J gave up 2 bases and V 8 bases, and 4 bases lay outside the gene matches. The CDR3 covers 13 residues. CDR3 residues: CASWGQNTDTQYF. The CDR3 DNA reads TGTGCCAGCTGGGGACAGAACACAGATACGCAGTATTTT.

This clone was found a few times. The CDR3 bases are TGTGCCAGCAGAGACAGGGCCTGGGACGAGCAGTACTTC. Amino acid sequence: CASRDRAWDEQYF. The V call is TRBV6-5, the J call TRBJ2-7; 7 nucleotides match TRBD1. Germline V lookup: CDR1 MNHEY, CDR2 SVGAGI. The CDR3 sequence is 13 residues long. The ends lost 6 bases at V and 5 bases at J; junction bases unmatched: 7.

V usage is TRBV5-1 and J usage is TRBJ2-3; D is possibly TRBD1 (5 bases). The CDR3 covers 15 residues. V was cut by 5 bases and J by 4 bases, with 17 bases left in between. Germline-derived CDR1 and CDR2 are SGHRS and YFSETQ. The CDR3 here is CASSPLLVGADTQYF. The CDR3, as DNA: TGCGCCAGCAGTCCCCTCCTTGTAGGGGCAGATACGCAGTATTTT.

The chain employs TRBV29-1 and TRBJ1-2; no reliable D call. V lost 3 bases to trimming and J lost 4 bases, with 15 bases between them. CDR1 is SQVTM and CDR2 is ANQGSEA in the germline V gene. The CDR3 is 14 residues long. The DNA of the CDR3 is TGCAGCGTTGAGTACACAAAAGGCCCCTATGGCTACACCTTC. This sequence encodes CSVEYTKGPYGYTF.

The CDR3 loop reads CASSSGGSGQETQYF. The CDR3 DNA reads as TGCGCCAGCAGCTCTGGCGGCAGCGGCCAAGAGACCCAGTACTTC. The chain couples TRBV5-1 to TRBJ2-5; D is perhaps TRBD2 (5 bases). The length of the CDR3 is 15 residues. V shed 3 bases and J shed 1 base, with 13 bases lying between them. Germline V gene lookup returns CDR1 SGHRS and CDR2 YFSETQ.

The genes are TRBV6-6 and TRBJ1-1, with D hard to call. The CDR3 extends over 14 amino acids. Per germline, CDR1 MNHNY and CDR2 SVGAGI (reference sequence). The germline V and J ends were trimmed by 0 bases and 1 base, with 6 bases remaining between them. For the CDR3, the DNA is TGTGCCAGCAGTTACTCGGCGGGGAACACTGAAGCTTTCTTT. This codes for CASSYSAGNTEAFF.

The J gene is TRBJ1-2, the V gene TRBV7-6, with 11 bases that match TRBD1. J was trimmed by 6 bases and V by 1 base; bases with no gene match: 7. This CDR3 is built from 16 residues. Germline V CDR1 and CDR2: SGHVS, FNYEAQ. The CDR3 is CASSLGTGQGADGYTF. The CDR3 region has the DNA TGTGCCAGCAGCTTAGGAACTGGACAGGGGGCGGATGGCTACACCTTC.

V and J are TRBV7-2 and TRBJ2-3; TRBD2 might be the D (6 bases). Germline assignment: CDR1 SGHTA and CDR2 FQGNSA. This CDR3 has 15 amino acids. The ends were cut back, 1 base at V and 6 bases at J, with 14 bases in the middle. The CDR3 DNA sequence: TGTGCCAGCAGCTTAGAATCCCCGGGGGTGGATACGCAGTATTTT. This sequence encodes CASSLESPGVDTQYF.

The CDR3 DNA reads as TGTGCCAGCAGCTTGATCTCGAGGAGGGGGGATACGCAGTATTTT. This encodes CASSLISRRGDTQYF. The chain recombines TRBV5-8 with TRBJ2-3; D may be TRBD1 or TRBD2 (6 bases each). Germline V gives CDR1 SGHTS, CDR2 YDEGEE. V was cut by 1 base and J by 6 bases, with 15 bases left in between. This CDR3 has 15 residues.